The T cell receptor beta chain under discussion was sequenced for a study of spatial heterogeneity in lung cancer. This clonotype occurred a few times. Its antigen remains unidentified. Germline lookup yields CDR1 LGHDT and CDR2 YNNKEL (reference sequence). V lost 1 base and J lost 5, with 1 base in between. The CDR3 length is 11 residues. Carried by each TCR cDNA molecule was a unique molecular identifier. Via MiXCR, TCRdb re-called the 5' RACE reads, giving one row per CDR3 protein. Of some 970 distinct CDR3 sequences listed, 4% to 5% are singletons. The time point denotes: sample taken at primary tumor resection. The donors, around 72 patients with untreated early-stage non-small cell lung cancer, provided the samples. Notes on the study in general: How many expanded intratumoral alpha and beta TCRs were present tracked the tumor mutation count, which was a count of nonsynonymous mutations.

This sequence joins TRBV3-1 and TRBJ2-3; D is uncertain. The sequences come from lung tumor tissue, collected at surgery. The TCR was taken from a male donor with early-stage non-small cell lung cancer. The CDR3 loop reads CASSQVDTQYF. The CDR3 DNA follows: TGTGCCAGCAGCCAAGTAGATACGCAGTATTTT.